A selection of T cell receptor beta chains follows, all from one sample in a study of blood T cell repertoires in COVID-19. Profiling relied on immunoSEQ multiplex PCR, and the TCRdb table lists in-frame clones only, not all of them. The sample holds about half a million clones, 85% to 90% seen once. Input material: peripheral blood. The source is a man aged 18 to 30 with COVID-19, enrolled during active disease. Both conserved end residues are part of each CDR3. The order of the fields is clone size, D gene, J gene, V gene, CDR3 protein, CDR3 DNA. The D gene is left open where the match is weak. Clone size is not always given. Where it is, it says once, few, many or a class for expanded clones.

few | NA | TRBJ1-1 | TRBV30 | CACQGLMNTEAFF | TGTGCCTGCCAAGGACTGATGAACACTGAAGCTTTCTTT
NA | NA | TRBJ2-7 | TRBV3-1/TRBV3-2 | CASSRDISYEQYF | TGTGCCAGCAGCCGGGACATATCCTACGAGCAGTACTTC
NA | TRBD1 | TRBJ1-1 | TRBV12-5 | CASGSRGLTEAFF | TGTGCTAGTGGTTCAAGGGGGCTTACTGAAGCTTTCTTT
NA | NA | TRBJ2-3 | TRBV7-8 | CASSSQAQLTDTQYF | TGTGCCAGCAGCTCACAGGCTCAACTCACAGATACGCAGTATTTT
NA | TRBD2 | TRBJ2-1 | TRBV7-2 | CASSLAWREGYNEQFF | TGTGCCAGCAGCTTAGCGTGGCGGGAGGGGTACAATGAGCAGTTCTTC
NA | NA | TRBJ2-4 | TRBV27 | CASSLGIEEENIQYF | TGTGCCAGCAGTTTGGGGATTGAGGAGGAAAACATTCAGTACTTC
NA | TRBD2 | TRBJ2-1 | TRBV11-2 | CASSSRTSGSRAYNEQFF | TGTGCCAGCAGCTCGCGGACTAGCGGGAGCAGGGCCTACAATGAGCAGTTCTTC
NA | NA | TRBJ2-7 | TRBV3-1/TRBV3-2 | CASSLRHQQYEQYF | TGTGCCAGCAGCTTGCGGCACCAGCAGTACGAGCAGTACTTC
NA | TRBD2 | TRBJ2-3 | TRBV15 | CATSRDLGGATDTQYF | TGTGCCACCAGCAGAGATCTCGGGGGGGCCACAGATACGCAGTATTTT
NA | NA | TRBJ2-3 | TRBV7-8 | CASTQRDTQYF | TGTGCCAGCACCCAACGGGATACGCAGTATTTT
NA | TRBD2 | TRBJ2-5 | TRBV5-1 | CASSLVGGGYQETQYF | TGCGCCAGCAGCTTGGTCGGCGGGGGGTACCAAGAGACCCAGTACTTC
NA | NA | TRBJ2-7 | TRBV27 | CASSLGIFYEQYF | TGTGCCAGCAGTCTCGGGATATTCTACGAGCAGTACTTC
NA | NA | TRBJ1-6 | TRBV12-3/TRBV12-4 | CASTETGNSPLHF | TGTGCCAGCACCGAAACAGGGAACTCACCCCTCCACTTT
NA | TRBD2 | TRBJ2-5 | TRBV24-1 | CATSTTSGFQETQYF | TGTGCCACCAGTACGACTAGCGGGTTCCAAGAGACCCAGTACTTC